There are a few counts of the clone carrying this T cell receptor (beta chain). Its cognate antigen is unknown. Primed by a sample-barcoded 5' primer and a J-beta primer mix, a second PCR proceeded for 7 to 11 cycles. TCRdb re-analysed the 5' RACE reads in MiXCR, keeping a single row per CDR3 protein. The repertoire includes about 1.6 million distinct CDR3 sequences, about 31% of them detected once, and around 11% sits in the top ten. Germline CDR1 is SGDLS and CDR2 is YYNGEE. The CDR3 runs 16 residues. V was cut by 3 bases and J by 0 bases, with 10 bases left in between. This sample was included in a study of blood T cells in healthy people across ages. Broader study findings: The authors considered diversity estimates from one million T cells to be underestimates.

This chain uses TRBV9 with TRBJ1-6; no clear D. The clonotype was recovered from a woman in her twenties or thirties in good health. What was sequenced was blood. Written as DNA, the CDR3 is TGTGCCAGCAGCGGGCAGGCGAGCTCCTATAATTCACCCCTCCACTTT. The encoded protein is CASSGQASSYNSPLHF.